This TCR beta chain was retrieved from a study of OX40 agonist ivuxolimab in advanced cancers. Study at large: Given to patients was ivuxolimab, an agonistic anti-OX40 (CD134) antibody.

Clones were read by immunoSEQ multiplex PCR, and TCRdb kept only the in-frame ones, dropping some. In the table there are tens of thousands of clones, about 93% of which are singletons. V was cut by 0 bases and J by 7 bases, with 12 bases left in between. The CDR3 consists of 15 residues. CDR1 and CDR2 (germline): SGHAT, FQNNGV. Worth noting for this clone: Its antigen is unknown.

Regarding the study as a whole: CD8+ T cells (on average) carried more expanded clones than CD4+ T cells. Partial responders dosed at 0.1-3.0 mg/kg displayed clonal expansion ranking among the lowest.

V and J are TRBV11-2 and TRBJ1-4, with unresolved D. The TCR originated in an adult with an advanced solid tumor such as melanoma, head and neck, liver or kidney cancer. The sample was CD4+ or CD8+ T cells sorted from blood, taken in a trial of the OX40 agonist ivuxolimab. This CDR3 reads CASSLDRGGLEKLFF. The CDR3, as DNA: TGTGCCAGCAGCTTAGATCGTGGTGGCCTTGAAAAACTGTTTTTT.